This TCR beta chain was captured in a study of human T cells and chemical hapten exposure. In the study overall: Small pooled library volume differences mainly caused per-sample TCR yield variation.

This clonotype was detected ten times or more. The time point was: pre-sensitization, week 0. Treatment indicated: therapeutic diphenylcyclopropenone sensitization with weekly scalp DPC. Whole blood, unfractionated, served as the material for total RNA extraction. TCRdb independently ran MiXCR on the RACE reads; one entry per CDR3 protein. The sample comprises 280,000 or so distinct CDR3 sequences, roughly 7.4% of which are singletons, and 1.2% rests with the top ten. The CDR3 is 16 residues long. The V gene's germline CDR1 is ENHRY and CDR2 SYGVKD. V was shortened by 2 bases and J by 0 bases, with 12 bases between the two germline ends.

This specimen consisted of whole blood, obtained in connection with sensitization to the hapten diphenylcyclopropenone (DPC). The sequence derives from a man between 18 and 35 years old with alopecia areata. Some clones in this sample may be carry-over from other donors' samples. The rearrangement links TRBV10-3 to TRBJ2-3; tentative D call: TRBD2 (6 bases). This chain's CDR3 is CAISEAAGLSTDTQYF. The CDR3, as DNA: TGTGCCATCAGTGAGGCGGCGGGACTGAGCACAGATACGCAGTATTTT.